This T cell receptor beta chain was identified in a study of shared clonotypes between healthy human individuals. Clones were sequenced by immunoSEQ multiplex PCR, and TCRdb holds only the in-frame ones, with some missing. The data contain a few million clones, more than 80% of them singletons. This clone showed up just a few times. The V gene's germline CDR1 is MDHEN and CDR2 SYDVKM. This CDR3 comprises 12 residues. V lost 2 bases and J 6 bases, leaving 7 bases between the germline ends. Input material: naive CD4+ T cells from PBMCs. Subset here: CD45RA+ positively selected. The chain combines TRBV28 with TRBJ1-1; a possible D gene is TRBD1 (6 bases). The source of this sequence is a man younger than 35 in good health. Some clones in this sample may be carry-over from other donors' samples. Written as DNA, the CDR3 is TGTGCCAGCAGTTTAGAGGGGGCTGAAGCTTTCTTT. This sequence encodes CASSLEGAEAFF.